What follows describes a single T cell receptor beta chain. What it binds is unknown. The CDR3 spans 12 residues. V lost 5 bases, J lost 5 bases, and 7 bases lay in between. Germline values: CDR1 SNHLY, CDR2 FYNNEI. These data originate in a study of cytomegalovirus exposure and HLA in healthy donors. In the study overall: Among several hundred genotyped donors, about 80% fell in the Caucasian-associated ancestry cluster. Study results and caveats: In vitro confirmation showed three CMV-associated chains to be CMV antigen specific. In presence/absence analyses, roughly uniform sequencing depth across donors was assumed. Analysis was carried out at a later point, and it linked a missense DCLRE1C variant to TCR beta V- and J-gene trimming.

PCR employed 60 Vbeta and 13 Jbeta primers. TCRdb keeps only in-frame clones here, not all; method: immunoSEQ multiplex PCR. The sample carries tens of thousands of clones, approximately 61% recorded once. The chain couples TRBV2 to TRBJ1-5, with D hard to call. The sequenced sample was PBMCs. The source is a woman in her fifties or sixties in good health and CMV-seropositive. Here the CDR3 DNA reads TGTGCCAGCAGTAGCGACGATCAGCCCCAGCATTTT. Translation: CASSSDDQPQHF.